The 2 T cell receptor beta chains below were found in one sample sequenced in a study of T-cell reconstitution after alpha-beta-depleted transplantation in children. Unique molecular identifiers tagged the TCRbeta library. TCRdb redid the calling of the PCR reads with MiXCR, one entry per CDR3 protein. The sample lists a few hundred thousand distinct CDR3 sequences, 10% to 15% occurring once. The sample here was PBMCs, mostly from graft donor cells, taken 360 days after TCRalphabeta/CD19-depleted stem cell transplant. These TCRs come from a male patient between 5 and 17 years old who had a stem cell transplant for acute myeloid leukemia, so the T cells may come from the graft donor.

This clonotype was picked up a small number of times. The CDR3 coding sequence is TGCGCCAGCAGCTTGGAGGGGCTAGCGGGATCTTACTCCTACGAGCAGTACTTC. This encodes CASSLEGLAGSYSYEQYF. This chain connects TRBV5-1 to TRBJ2-7; 9 positions agree with TRBD2. After removal of 0 bases from V and 0 bases from J, the junction contained 10 bases not matched to a gene. The CDR3 is 18 amino acids. CDR1 and CDR2 (germline): SGHRS, YFSETQ.

The rearrangement links TRBV20-1 to TRBJ2-3, with unresolved D. V shed 1 base and J shed 6 bases, with 11 bases lying between them. The CDR3 contains 13 residues. The germline CDR1 and CDR2 sequences are DFQATT and SNEGSKA (reference sequence). CDR3 in DNA: TGCAGTGCTAGAGGCCCACCAGGCGATACGCAGTATTTT. This encodes CSARGPPGDTQYF.